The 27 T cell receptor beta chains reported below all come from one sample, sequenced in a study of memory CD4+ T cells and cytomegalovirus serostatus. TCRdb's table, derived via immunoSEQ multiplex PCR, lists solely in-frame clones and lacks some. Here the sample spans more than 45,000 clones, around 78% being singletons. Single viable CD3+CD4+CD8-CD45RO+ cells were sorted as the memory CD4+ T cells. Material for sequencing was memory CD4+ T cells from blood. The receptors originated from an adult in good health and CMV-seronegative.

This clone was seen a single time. In nucleotides, the CDR3 is TGTGCCAGCAGCGCGGGACAGGGGCTGAATTCACCCCTCCACTTT. Translating gives CASSAGQGLNSPLHF. This rearrangement joins TRBV2 to TRBJ1-6; 10 nucleotides line up with TRBD1. In germline, CDR1 is SNHLY, CDR2 FYNNEI. Trimming removed 6 bases from V and 7 bases from J; junction bases left unmatched: 6. This CDR3 is built from 15 residues.

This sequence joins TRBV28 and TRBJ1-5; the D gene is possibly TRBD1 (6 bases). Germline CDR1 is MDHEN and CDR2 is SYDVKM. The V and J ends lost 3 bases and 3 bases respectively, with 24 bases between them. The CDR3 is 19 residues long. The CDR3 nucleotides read TGTGCCAGCAGTTTCCTCCTTACGCTCAGGGGTGAGGACAATCAGCCCCAGCATTTT. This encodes CASSFLLTLRGEDNQPQHF.

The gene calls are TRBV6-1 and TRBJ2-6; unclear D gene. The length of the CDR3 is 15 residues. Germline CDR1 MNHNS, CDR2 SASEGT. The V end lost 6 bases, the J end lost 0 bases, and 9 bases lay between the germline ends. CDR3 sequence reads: CASRDLGSGANVLTF. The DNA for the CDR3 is TGTGCCAGCAGGGATTTGGGCTCTGGGGCCAACGTCCTGACTTTC.

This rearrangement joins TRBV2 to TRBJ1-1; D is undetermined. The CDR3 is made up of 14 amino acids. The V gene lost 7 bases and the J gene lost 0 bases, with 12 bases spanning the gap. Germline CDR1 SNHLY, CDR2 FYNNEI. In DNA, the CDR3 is TGTGCCAGCACCCCATGGGCTGTGAACACTGAAGCTTTCTTT. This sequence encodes CASTPWAVNTEAFF.

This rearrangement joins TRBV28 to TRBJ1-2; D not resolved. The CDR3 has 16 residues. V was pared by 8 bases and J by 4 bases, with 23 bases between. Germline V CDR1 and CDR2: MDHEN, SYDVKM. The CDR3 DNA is TGTGCCAGCGATTTACCTGGCGGGGAGGGAACCTATGGCTACACCTTC. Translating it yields CASDLPGGEGTYGYTF.

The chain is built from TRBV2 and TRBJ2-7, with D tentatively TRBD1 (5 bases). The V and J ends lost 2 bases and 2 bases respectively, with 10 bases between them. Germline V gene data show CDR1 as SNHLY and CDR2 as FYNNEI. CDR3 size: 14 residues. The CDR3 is CASSEQGVTYEQYF. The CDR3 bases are TGTGCCAGCAGTGAACAAGGGGTGACCTACGAGCAGTACTTC.

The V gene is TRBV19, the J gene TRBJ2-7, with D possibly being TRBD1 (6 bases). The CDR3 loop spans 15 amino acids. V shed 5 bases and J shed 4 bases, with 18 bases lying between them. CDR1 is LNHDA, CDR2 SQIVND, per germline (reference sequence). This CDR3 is CASSARGSGQYEQYF. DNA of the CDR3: TGTGCCAGTAGTGCCAGGGGATCGGGCCAATACGAGCAGTACTTC.

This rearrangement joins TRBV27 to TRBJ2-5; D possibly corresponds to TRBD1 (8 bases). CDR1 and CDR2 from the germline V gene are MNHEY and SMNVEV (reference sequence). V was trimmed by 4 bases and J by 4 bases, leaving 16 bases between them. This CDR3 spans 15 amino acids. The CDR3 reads CASSYYRGGLETQYF. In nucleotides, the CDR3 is TGTGCCAGCAGTTACTACAGGGGGGGACTAGAGACCCAGTACTTC.

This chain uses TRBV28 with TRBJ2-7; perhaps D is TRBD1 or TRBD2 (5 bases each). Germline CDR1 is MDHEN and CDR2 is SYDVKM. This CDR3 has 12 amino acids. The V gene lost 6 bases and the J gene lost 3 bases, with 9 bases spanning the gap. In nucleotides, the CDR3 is TGTGCCAGCAGCCGGGGCTTCTACGAGCAGTACTTC. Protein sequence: CASSRGFYEQYF.

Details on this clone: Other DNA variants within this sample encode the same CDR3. CDR3 in amino acids: CSASGEETQYF. DNA for the CDR3: TGCAGTGCTAGCGGAGAAGAGACCCAGTACTTC. The chain employs TRBV20-1 and TRBJ2-5, with D unclear. The ends were cut back, 3 bases at V and 3 bases at J, with 5 bases in the middle. Germline V CDR1 and CDR2: DFQATT, SNEGSKA (reference sequence). The length of the CDR3 is 11 residues.

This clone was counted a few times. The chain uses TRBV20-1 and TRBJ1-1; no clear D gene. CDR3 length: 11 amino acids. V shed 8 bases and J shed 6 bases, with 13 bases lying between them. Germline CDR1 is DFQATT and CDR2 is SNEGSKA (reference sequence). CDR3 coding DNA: TGCAGTCCGTTCAAGGTCTCTGAAGCTTTCTTT. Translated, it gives CSPFKVSEAFF.

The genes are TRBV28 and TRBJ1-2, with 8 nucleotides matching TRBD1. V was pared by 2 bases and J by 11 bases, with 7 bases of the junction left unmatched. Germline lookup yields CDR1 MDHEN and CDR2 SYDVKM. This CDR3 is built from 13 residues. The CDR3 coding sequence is TGTGCCAGCAGTTTAGGGCAGGGGGCTACATACACCTTC. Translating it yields CASSLGQGATYTF.

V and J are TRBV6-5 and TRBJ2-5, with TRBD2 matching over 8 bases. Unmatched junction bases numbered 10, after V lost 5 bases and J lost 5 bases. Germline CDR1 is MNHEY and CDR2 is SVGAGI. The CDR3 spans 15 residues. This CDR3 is CASSASAGAGETQYF. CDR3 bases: TGTGCCAGCAGTGCGTCAGCGGGAGCAGGCGAGACCCAGTACTTC.

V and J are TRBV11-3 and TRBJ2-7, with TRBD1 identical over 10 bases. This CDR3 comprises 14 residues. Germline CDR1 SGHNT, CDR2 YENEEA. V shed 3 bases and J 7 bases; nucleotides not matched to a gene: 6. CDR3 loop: CASSLGTGDGEQYF. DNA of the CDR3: TGTGCCAGCAGCTTGGGGACAGGGGATGGAGAGCAGTACTTC.

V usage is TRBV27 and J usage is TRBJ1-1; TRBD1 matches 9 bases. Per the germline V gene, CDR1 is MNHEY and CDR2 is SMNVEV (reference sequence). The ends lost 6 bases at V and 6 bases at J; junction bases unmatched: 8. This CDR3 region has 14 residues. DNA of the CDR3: TGTGCCAGCAGAATCCGGGACAGGGCTTCTGAAGCTTTCTTT. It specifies CASRIRDRASEAFF.

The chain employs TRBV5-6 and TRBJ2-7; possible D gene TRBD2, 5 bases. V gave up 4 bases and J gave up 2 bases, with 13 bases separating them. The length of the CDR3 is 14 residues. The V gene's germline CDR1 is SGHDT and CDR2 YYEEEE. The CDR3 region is CASSLYPGTYEQYF. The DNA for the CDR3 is TGTGCCAGCAGCCTATACCCGGGAACCTACGAGCAGTACTTC.

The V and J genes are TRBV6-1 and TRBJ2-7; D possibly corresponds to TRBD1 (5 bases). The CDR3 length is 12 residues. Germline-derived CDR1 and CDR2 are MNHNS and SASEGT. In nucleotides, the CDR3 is TGTGGGACAACAGAGAGCTCCTACGAGCAGTACTTC. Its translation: CGTTESSYEQYF.

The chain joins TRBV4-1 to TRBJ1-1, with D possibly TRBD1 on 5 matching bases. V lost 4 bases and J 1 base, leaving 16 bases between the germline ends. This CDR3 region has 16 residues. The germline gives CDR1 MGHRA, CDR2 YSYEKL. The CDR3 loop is CASSLGQGTPNTEAFF. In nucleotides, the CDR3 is TGCGCCAGCAGCCTAGGGCAGGGCACCCCGAACACTGAAGCTTTCTTT.

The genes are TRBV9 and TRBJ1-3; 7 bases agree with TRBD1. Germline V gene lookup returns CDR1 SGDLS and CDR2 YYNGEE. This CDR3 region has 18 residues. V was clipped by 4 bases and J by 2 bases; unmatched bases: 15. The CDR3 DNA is TGTGCCAGCAGCCCAGAACCGACCCACGACAGGGCTGGAAACACCATATATTTT. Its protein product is CASSPEPTHDRAGNTIYF.

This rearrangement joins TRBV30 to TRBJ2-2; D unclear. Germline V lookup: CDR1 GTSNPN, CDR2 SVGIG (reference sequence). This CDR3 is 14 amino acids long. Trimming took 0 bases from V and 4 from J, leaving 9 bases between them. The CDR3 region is CAWSVPGITGELFF. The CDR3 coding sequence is TGTGCCTGGAGTGTACCAGGAATCACCGGGGAGCTGTTTTTT.

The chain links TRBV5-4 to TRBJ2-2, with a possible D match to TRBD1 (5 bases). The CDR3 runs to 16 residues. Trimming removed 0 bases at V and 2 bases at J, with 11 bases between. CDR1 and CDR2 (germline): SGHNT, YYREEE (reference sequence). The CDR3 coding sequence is TGTGCCAGCAGCTTGGGTGAGACAGTTAACACCGGGGAGCTGTTTTTT. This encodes CASSLGETVNTGELFF.

The CDR3 DNA is TGTGCCAGTAGTCGGACAGGGTTTGAAGCTTTCTTT. This codes for CASSRTGFEAFF. The V call is TRBV19, the J call TRBJ1-1; 8 bases are a match to TRBD1. Germline V gene data show CDR1 as LNHDA and CDR2 as SQIVND (reference sequence). With V trimmed by 5 bases and J by 7 bases, 3 bases remained unmatched. This CDR3 has 12 residues.

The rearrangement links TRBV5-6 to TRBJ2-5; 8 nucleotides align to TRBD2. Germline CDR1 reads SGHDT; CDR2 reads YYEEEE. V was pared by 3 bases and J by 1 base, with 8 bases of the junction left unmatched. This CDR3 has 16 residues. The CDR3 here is CASSSPSGGPQETQYF. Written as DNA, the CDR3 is TGTGCCAGCAGCTCCCCAAGCGGGGGCCCCCAAGAGACCCAGTACTTC.

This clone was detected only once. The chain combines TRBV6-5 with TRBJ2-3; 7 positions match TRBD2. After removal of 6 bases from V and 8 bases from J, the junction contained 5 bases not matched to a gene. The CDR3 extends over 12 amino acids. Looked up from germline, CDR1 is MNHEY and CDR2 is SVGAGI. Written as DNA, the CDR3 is TGTGCCAGCAGCCCCCCGGGGGGTACGCAGTATTTT. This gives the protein CASSPPGGTQYF.

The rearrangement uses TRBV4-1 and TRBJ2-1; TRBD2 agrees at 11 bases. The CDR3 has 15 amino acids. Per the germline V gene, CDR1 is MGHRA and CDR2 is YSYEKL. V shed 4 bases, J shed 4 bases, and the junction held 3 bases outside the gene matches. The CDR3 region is CASSLTSGTYNEQFF. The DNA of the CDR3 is TGCGCCAGCAGCCTGACTAGCGGGACGTACAATGAGCAGTTCTTC.

For the CDR3, the DNA is TGTGCCAGCAGCTTGGTATCGGGGACCGGGGAGCTGTTTTTT. As protein: CASSLVSGTGELFF. The rearrangement links TRBV5-6 to TRBJ2-2, with D possibly TRBD2 on 5 matching bases. CDR1 and CDR2 (germline): SGHDT, YYEEEE. V lost 0 bases to trimming and J lost 5 bases, with 8 bases between them. The CDR3 extends over 14 amino acids. Full variable domain (outside the CDR3, taken from reference TRBV5-6 and TRBJ2-2): DAGVTQSPTHLIKTRGQQVTLRCSPKSGHDTVSWYQQALGQGPQFIFQYYEEEERQRGNFPDRFSGHQFPNYSSELNVNALLLGDSALYLCASSLVSGTGELFFGEGSRLTVL.

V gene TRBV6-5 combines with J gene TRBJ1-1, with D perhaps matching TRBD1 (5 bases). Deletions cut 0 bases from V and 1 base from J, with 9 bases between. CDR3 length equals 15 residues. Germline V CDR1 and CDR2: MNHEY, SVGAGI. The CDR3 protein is CASSYSWQGNTEAFF. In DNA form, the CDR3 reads TGTGCCAGCAGTTACTCGTGGCAGGGGAACACTGAAGCTTTCTTT.